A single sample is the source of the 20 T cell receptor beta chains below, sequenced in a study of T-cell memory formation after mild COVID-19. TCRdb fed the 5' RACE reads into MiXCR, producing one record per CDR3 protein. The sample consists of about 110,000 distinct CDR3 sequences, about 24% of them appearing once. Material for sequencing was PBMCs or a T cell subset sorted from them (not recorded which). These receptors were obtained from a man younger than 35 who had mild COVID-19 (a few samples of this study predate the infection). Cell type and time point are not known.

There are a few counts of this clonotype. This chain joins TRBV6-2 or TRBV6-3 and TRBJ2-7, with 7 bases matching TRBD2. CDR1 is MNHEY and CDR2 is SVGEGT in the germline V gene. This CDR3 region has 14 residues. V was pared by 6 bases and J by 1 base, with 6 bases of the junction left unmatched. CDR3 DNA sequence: TGTGCCAGCAGATTTAGCGGGCCATCCTACGAGCAGTACTTC. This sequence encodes CASRFSGPSYEQYF.

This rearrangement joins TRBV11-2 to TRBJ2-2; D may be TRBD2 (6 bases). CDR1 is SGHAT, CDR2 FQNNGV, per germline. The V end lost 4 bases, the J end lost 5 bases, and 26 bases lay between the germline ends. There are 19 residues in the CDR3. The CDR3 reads CASSYYGLGDSSSTGELFF. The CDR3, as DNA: TGTGCCAGCAGCTATTACGGTCTGGGGGACTCGTCTTCAACCGGGGAGCTGTTTTTT.

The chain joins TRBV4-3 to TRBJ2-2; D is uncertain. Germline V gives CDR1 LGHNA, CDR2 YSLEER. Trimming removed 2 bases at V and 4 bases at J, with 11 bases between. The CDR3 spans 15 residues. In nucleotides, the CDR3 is TGCGCCAGCAGCCAAAGAAGGTCCGTCACCGGGGAGCTGTTTTTT. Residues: CASSQRRSVTGELFF.

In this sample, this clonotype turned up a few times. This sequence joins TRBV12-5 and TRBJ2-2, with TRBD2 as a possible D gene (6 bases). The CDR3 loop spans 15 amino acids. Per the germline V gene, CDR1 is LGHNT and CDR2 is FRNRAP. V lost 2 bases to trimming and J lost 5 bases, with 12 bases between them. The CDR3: CASGLPGGATGELFF. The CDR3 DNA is TGTGCTAGTGGTTTGCCCGGGGGAGCTACCGGGGAGCTGTTTTTT.

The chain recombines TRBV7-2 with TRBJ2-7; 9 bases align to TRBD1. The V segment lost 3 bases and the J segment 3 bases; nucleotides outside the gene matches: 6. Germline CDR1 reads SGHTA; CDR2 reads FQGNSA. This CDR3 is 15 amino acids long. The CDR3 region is CASSLPMTGGYEQYF. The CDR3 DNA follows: TGTGCCAGCAGCTTGCCTATGACAGGGGGCTACGAGCAGTACTTC.

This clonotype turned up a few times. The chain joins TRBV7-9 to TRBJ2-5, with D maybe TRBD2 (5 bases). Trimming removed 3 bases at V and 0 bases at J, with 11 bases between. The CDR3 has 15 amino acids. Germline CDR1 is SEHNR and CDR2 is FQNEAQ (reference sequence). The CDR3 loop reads CASSLDWGNQETQYF. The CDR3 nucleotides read TGTGCCAGCAGCTTGGACTGGGGAAACCAAGAGACCCAGTACTTC.

Written as DNA, the CDR3 is TGTGCCAGCAGTTTTGGAGGGGTTGAAGCTTTCTTT. Residues: CASSFGGVEAFF. The gene calls are TRBV28 and TRBJ1-1; perhaps TRBD1 as D (5 bases). Germline V gene sequence: CDR1 MDHEN, CDR2 SYDVKM. The CDR3 runs 12 residues. Trimming removed 3 bases from V and 7 bases from J, with 9 bases in between.

The CDR3, as DNA: TGTGCCAGCAGCTTCGGCGGGGGGGCTAGAGAGACCCAGTACTTC. Protein sequence: CASSFGGGARETQYF. The chain couples TRBV13 to TRBJ2-5, with 9 nucleotides matching TRBD2. Trimming cost V 3 bases and J 4 bases; bases outside gene matches: 6. The CDR3 runs to 15 residues. From germline, CDR1 is PRHDT and CDR2 FYEKMQ (reference sequence).

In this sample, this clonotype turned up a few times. In DNA, the CDR3 is TGTGCCACCAGTACGGACAGAGTTGCTTTCGGGGAGCTGTTTTTT. It yields the protein CATSTDRVAFGELFF. This chain uses TRBV15 with TRBJ2-2; weak D call: TRBD1 (6 bases). V lost 6 bases, J lost 7 bases, and 18 bases lay in between. Germline CDR1 LNHNV, CDR2 YYDKDF (reference sequence). The CDR3 spans 15 residues.

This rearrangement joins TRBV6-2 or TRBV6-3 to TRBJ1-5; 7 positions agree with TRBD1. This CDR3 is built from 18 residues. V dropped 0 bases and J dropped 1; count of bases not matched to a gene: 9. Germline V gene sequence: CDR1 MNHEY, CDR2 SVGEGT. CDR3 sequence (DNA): TGTGCCAGCAGTTACTCGTCGGGGCAGGGGGAAAGCAATCAGCCCCAGCATTTT. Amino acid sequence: CASSYSSGQGESNQPQHF.

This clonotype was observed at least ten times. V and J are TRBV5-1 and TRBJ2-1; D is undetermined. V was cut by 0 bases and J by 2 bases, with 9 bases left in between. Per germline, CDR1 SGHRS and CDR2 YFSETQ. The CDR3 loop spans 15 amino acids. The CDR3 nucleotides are TGCGCCAGCAGCTTGGGGCACCTCACCTACAATGAGCAGTTCTTC. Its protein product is CASSLGHLTYNEQFF.

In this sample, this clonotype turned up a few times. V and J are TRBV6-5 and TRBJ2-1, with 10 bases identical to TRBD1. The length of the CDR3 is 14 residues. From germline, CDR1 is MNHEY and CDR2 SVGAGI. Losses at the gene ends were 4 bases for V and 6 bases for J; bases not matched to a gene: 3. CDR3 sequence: CASSSGTGANEQFF. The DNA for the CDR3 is TGTGCCAGCAGTTCCGGGACAGGGGCCAATGAGCAGTTCTTC.

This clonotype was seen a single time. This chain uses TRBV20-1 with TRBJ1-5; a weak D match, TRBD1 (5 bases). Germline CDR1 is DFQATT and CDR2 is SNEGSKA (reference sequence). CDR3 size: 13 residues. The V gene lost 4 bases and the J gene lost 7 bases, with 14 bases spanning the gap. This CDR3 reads CSATVSEGQPQHF. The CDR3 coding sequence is TGCAGTGCTACCGTCTCAGAGGGGCAGCCCCAGCATTTT.

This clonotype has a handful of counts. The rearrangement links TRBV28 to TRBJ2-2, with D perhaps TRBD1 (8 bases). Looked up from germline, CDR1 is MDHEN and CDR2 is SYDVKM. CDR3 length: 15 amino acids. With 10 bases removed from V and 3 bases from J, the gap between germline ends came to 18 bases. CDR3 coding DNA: TGTGCCACCGAAACAGGGGGAGGGTACACCGGGGAGCTGTTTTTT. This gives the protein CATETGGGYTGELFF.

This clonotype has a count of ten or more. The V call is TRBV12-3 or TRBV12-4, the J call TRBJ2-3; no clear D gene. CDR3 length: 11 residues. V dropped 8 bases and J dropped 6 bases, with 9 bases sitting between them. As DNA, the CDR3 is TGTGCCAGCCGAAACTTTGATACGCAGTATTTT. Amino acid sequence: CASRNFDTQYF.

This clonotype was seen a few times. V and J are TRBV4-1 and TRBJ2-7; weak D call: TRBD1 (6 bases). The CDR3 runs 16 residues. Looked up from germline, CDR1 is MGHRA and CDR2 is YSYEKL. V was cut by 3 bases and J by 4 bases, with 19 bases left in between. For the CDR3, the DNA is TGCGCCAGCAGCCAGACCACGGACAGTTCGAGATACGAGCAGTACTTC. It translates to CASSQTTDSSRYEQYF.

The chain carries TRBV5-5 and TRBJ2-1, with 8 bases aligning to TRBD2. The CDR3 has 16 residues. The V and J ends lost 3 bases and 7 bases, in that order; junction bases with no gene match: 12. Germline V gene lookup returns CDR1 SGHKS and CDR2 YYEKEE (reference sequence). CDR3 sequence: CASSWDGGGQVNEQFF. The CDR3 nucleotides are TGTGCCAGCAGCTGGGATGGCGGGGGGCAGGTGAATGAGCAGTTCTTC.

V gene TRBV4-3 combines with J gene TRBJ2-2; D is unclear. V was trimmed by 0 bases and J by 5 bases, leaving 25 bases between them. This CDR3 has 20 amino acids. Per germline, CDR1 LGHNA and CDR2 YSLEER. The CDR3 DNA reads TGCGCCAGCAGCCAAGATCTCGCCGACTCGGCCAGGCATTGGACCGGGGAGCTGTTTTTT. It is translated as CASSQDLADSARHWTGELFF.

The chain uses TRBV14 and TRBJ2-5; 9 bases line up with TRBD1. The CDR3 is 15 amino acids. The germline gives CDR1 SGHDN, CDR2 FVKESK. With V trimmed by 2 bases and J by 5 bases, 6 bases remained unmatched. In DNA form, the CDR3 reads TGTGCCAGCAGCCAATGGGCGGGACAGGGTGAGACCCAGTACTTC. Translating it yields CASSQWAGQGETQYF.

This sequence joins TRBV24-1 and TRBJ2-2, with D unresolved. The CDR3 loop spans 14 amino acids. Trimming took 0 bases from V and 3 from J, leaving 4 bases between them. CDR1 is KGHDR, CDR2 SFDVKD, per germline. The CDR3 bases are TGTGCCACCAGTGATTTGCTGGACACCGGGGAGCTGTTTTTT. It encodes CATSDLLDTGELFF.